The 23 T cell receptor beta chains given below trace back to one sample, sequenced in a study of PD-L1 blockade in urothelial cancer. Time point given: pretreatment peripheral blood. Sequencing was performed with immunoSEQ multiplex PCR; in TCRdb, only in-frame clones are kept and a portion is missing. This sample has about 74,000 clones; under 90% occur once, and the top ten carry under 6%. Specimen: PBMCs, collected around atezolizumab (anti-PD-L1) treatment. These receptors were obtained from a man aged 65 to 85 with urothelial cancer.

This chain uses TRBV5-6 with TRBJ2-5; TRBD1 might be the D (5 bases). Trimming left V 2 bases short and J 2 bases short, with 13 bases between. Per the germline V gene, CDR1 is SGHDT and CDR2 is YYEEEE. CDR3 length equals 15 residues. As DNA, the CDR3 is TGTGCCAGCAGCTTCGGTCCCCAGGGACAAGAGACCCAGTACTTC. This sequence encodes CASSFGPQGQETQYF.

J is TRBJ1-1 and V is TRBV6-1; D may be TRBD1 (6 bases). V was cut by 11 bases and J by 5 bases, with 21 bases left in between. The germline CDR1 and CDR2 sequences are MNHNS and SASEGT. This CDR3 is built from 14 residues. CDR3 amino acids: CALIGGASQTEAFF. The CDR3 bases are TGTGCCCTTATCGGGGGGGCCTCCCAGACTGAAGCTTTCTTT.

This clone has only one observation. J is TRBJ2-1 and V is TRBV7-9; tentative D call: TRBD2 (5 bases). The CDR3 runs 15 residues. Germline V gives CDR1 SEHNR, CDR2 FQNEAQ (reference sequence). The V end was cut by 5 bases, the J end by 7 bases, with 18 bases between. The CDR3 is CASSQELPRGNEQFF. The CDR3 bases are TGTGCCAGCAGCCAAGAATTACCCCGAGGGAATGAGCAGTTCTTC. Looking up the rest from reference TRBV7-9 and TRBJ2-1 gives the full variable domain: DTGVSQNPRHKITKRGQNVTFRCDPISEHNRLYWYRQTLGQGPEFLTYFQNEAQLEKSRLLSDRFSAERPKGSFSTLEIQRTEQGDSAMYLCASSQELPRGNEQFFGPGTRLTVL.

The gene calls are TRBV28 and TRBJ1-2; the match to TRBD1 covers 8 bases. Trimming took 1 base from V and 4 from J; bases not matched to a gene: 2. Germline V lookup: CDR1 MDHEN, CDR2 SYDVKM. The CDR3 runs 14 residues. CDR3 sequence reads: CASSLYRGGYGYTF. The CDR3, as DNA: TGTGCCAGCAGTTTATACAGGGGGGGCTATGGCTACACCTTC.

The genes are TRBV28 and TRBJ2-2; D is unresolved. Germline assignment: CDR1 MDHEN and CDR2 SYDVKM. The V and J ends lost 2 bases and 4 bases respectively, with 8 bases between them. The CDR3 covers 14 residues. In DNA form, the CDR3 reads TGTGCCAGCAGTTTAGCGCCCACCACCGGGGAGCTGTTTTTT. Translated, it gives CASSLAPTTGELFF.

The V gene is TRBV6-6, the J gene TRBJ2-7, with 9 bases that match TRBD1. The CDR3 runs 14 residues. Germline lookup yields CDR1 MNHNY and CDR2 SVGAGI (reference sequence). Unmatched junction bases numbered 9, after V lost 6 bases and J lost 6 bases. CDR3 sequence: CASSGGQGLLEQYF. CDR3 DNA sequence: TGTGCCAGCAGCGGTGGACAGGGGCTCCTCGAGCAGTACTTC.

The rearrangement links TRBV9 to TRBJ1-3; no reliable D call. Trimming removed 0 bases at V and 8 bases at J, with 9 bases between. Germline CDR1 reads SGDLS; CDR2 reads YYNGEE. This CDR3 is 13 amino acids long. The CDR3 reads CASSVGDEYTIYF. As DNA, the CDR3 is TGTGCCAGCAGCGTAGGTGATGAGTACACCATATATTTT.

The chain has TRBV7-6 and TRBJ2-2; TRBD2 agrees at 7 bases. Germline-derived CDR1 and CDR2 are SGHVS and FNYEAQ. J was trimmed by 7 bases and V by 0 bases; bases with no gene match: 5. This CDR3 has 15 residues. CDR3 loop: CASSLAGGPVGELFF. The CDR3 DNA is TGTGCCAGCAGCTTAGCGGGAGGGCCCGTCGGGGAGCTGTTTTTT.

The chain couples TRBV7-2 to TRBJ2-3; 9 bases are a match to TRBD2. After removal of 1 base from V and 3 bases from J, the junction contained 8 bases not matched to a gene. Germline V gives CDR1 SGHTA, CDR2 FQGNSA. The CDR3 length is 17 residues. Here the CDR3 DNA reads TGTGCCAGCAGCTTAGTATTTGCGGGAGGGGTGACAGATACGCAGTATTTT. Translated: CASSLVFAGGVTDTQYF.

This chain connects TRBV9 to TRBJ2-3; D is perhaps TRBD1 (6 bases). The CDR3 is 15 amino acids. The germline gives CDR1 SGDLS, CDR2 YYNGEE. V lost 2 bases, J lost 3 bases, and 13 bases lay in between. In DNA, the CDR3 is TGTGCCAGCAGCGTGTCAGGGGCCACAACAGATACGCAGTATTTT. This sequence encodes CASSVSGATTDTQYF.

This chain's CDR3 is CASSLTGRDTIYF. In nucleotides, the CDR3 is TGTGCCAGCAGTTTAACAGGGCGGGACACCATATATTTT. This rearrangement joins TRBV28 to TRBJ1-3; D is possibly TRBD1 (6 bases). Germline V gene lookup returns CDR1 MDHEN and CDR2 SYDVKM. The ends were cut back, 2 bases at V and 8 bases at J, with 10 bases in the middle. The CDR3 is 13 residues long. Complete variable domain (other parts from reference TRBV28 and TRBJ1-3): DVKVTQSSRYLVKRTGEKVFLECVQDMDHENMFWYRQDPGLGLRLIYFSYDVKMKEKGDIPEGYSVSREKKERFSLILESASTNQTSMYLCASSLTGRDTIYFGEGSWLTVV.

This clone appeared once. The chain employs TRBV5-1 and TRBJ2-1; D is perhaps TRBD2 (7 bases). CDR3 length equals 16 residues. Trimming removed 3 bases at V and 7 bases at J, with 20 bases between. Germline-derived CDR1 and CDR2 are SGHRS and YFSETQ. CDR3: CASSWGGLGRRNEQFF. In DNA, the CDR3 is TGCGCCAGCAGCTGGGGGGGGCTAGGTCGGAGGAATGAGCAGTTCTTC. The entire variable domain, with the rest obtained from reference TRBV5-1 and TRBJ2-1, is as follows: KAGVTQTPRYLIKTRGQQVTLSCSPISGHRSVSWYQQTPGQGLQFLFEYFSETQRNKGNFPGRFSGRQFSNSRSEMNVSTLELGDSALYLCASSWGGLGRRNEQFFGPGTRLTVL.

The J gene is TRBJ2-3, the V gene TRBV5-4, with 7 bases aligning to TRBD2. Germline values: CDR1 SGHNT, CDR2 YYREEE (reference sequence). The CDR3 consists of 15 residues. Trimming took 2 bases from V and 7 from J; bases not matched to a gene: 10. CDR3 bases: TGTGCCAGCAGCTTTAGTGGTGCGGGAGACCATACGCAGTATTTT. Translation gives CASSFSGAGDHTQYF.

The gene calls are TRBV28 and TRBJ1-2; tentatively, D is TRBD1 (5 bases). The CDR3 has 14 residues. CDR1 is MDHEN, CDR2 SYDVKM, per germline. Deletions cut 2 bases from V and 3 bases from J, with 10 bases between. In nucleotides, the CDR3 is TGTGCCAGCAGTTTAGCAGGGAGGGACTATGGCTACACCTTC. This codes for CASSLAGRDYGYTF.

This clone has just one count. The V and J genes are TRBV19 and TRBJ1-3; D remains unclear. Germline CDR1 is LNHDA and CDR2 is SQIVND (reference sequence). The CDR3 length is 15 residues. The V end was cut by 2 bases, the J end by 0 bases, with 8 bases between. The CDR3 nucleotides are TGTGCCAGTAGTATACATAAGAGCTCTGGAAACACCATATATTTT. Translated, it gives CASSIHKSSGNTIYF.

This rearrangement joins TRBV2 to TRBJ2-7; TRBD2 is a possible D gene (6 bases). CDR1 and CDR2 from the germline V gene are SNHLY and FYNNEI. This CDR3 region has 15 residues. Trimming shortened V by 6 bases and J by 0 bases, and 15 bases separated the two germline ends. The CDR3 is CASRLGLVSSYEQYF. The CDR3 DNA sequence: TGTGCCAGCAGGCTGGGACTGGTGAGCTCCTACGAGCAGTACTTC.

The rearrangement joins TRBV4-1 to TRBJ2-7; a possible D gene is TRBD1 (6 bases). Trimming took 0 bases from V and 6 from J, leaving 15 bases between them. Per germline, CDR1 MGHRA and CDR2 YSYEKL. The CDR3 spans 15 residues. The CDR3 DNA reads as TGCGCCAGCAGCCAAGAAGGGGACACGATAGTCGAGCAGTACTTC. It codes for CASSQEGDTIVEQYF.

The CDR3 DNA reads as TGCGCCAGCAGCCTCGCGACAGGGGAGGTCAGTGGCTACACCTTC. It encodes CASSLATGEVSGYTF. The V and J genes are TRBV4-1 and TRBJ1-2; 8 bases fit TRBD1. The germline V gene encodes CDR1 MGHRA and CDR2 YSYEKL. Trimming cost V 4 bases and J 7 bases; bases outside gene matches: 11. CDR3 length: 15 residues.

The rearrangement joins TRBV28 to TRBJ2-7, with 12 bases fitting TRBD1. Looked up from germline, CDR1 is MDHEN and CDR2 is SYDVKM. The CDR3 has 15 amino acids. V lost 6 bases to trimming and J lost 7 bases; unmatched junction nucleotides: 10. The CDR3 is CASRTPGQGAGEQYF. CDR3 coding DNA: TGTGCCAGCAGAACTCCGGGACAGGGGGCAGGGGAGCAGTACTTC.

This chain connects TRBV4-1 to TRBJ1-5, with 8 bases identical to TRBD1. V lost 3 bases and J lost 1; bases outside the gene matches: 2. Germline CDR1 reads MGHRA; CDR2 reads YSYEKL. The CDR3 extends over 15 amino acids. The CDR3 region is CASSQGQVSNQPQHF. The CDR3 DNA sequence: TGCGCCAGCAGCCAGGGACAGGTCAGCAATCAGCCCCAGCATTTT.

The chain carries TRBV28 and TRBJ2-1, with 7 bases fitting TRBD2. The germline CDR1 and CDR2 sequences are MDHEN and SYDVKM. V was pared by 10 bases and J by 2 bases, with 8 bases of the junction left unmatched. The CDR3 extends over 14 amino acids. CDR3 DNA sequence: TGTGCCACCTTAGCGGGCCTACCCTACAATGAGCAGTTCTTC. Translating gives CATLAGLPYNEQFF. The full variable domain, its missing parts supplied by reference TRBV28 and TRBJ2-1, is DVKVTQSSRYLVKRTGEKVFLECVQDMDHENMFWYRQDPGLGLRLIYFSYDVKMKEKGDIPEGYSVSREKKERFSLILESASTNQTSMYLCATLAGLPYNEQFFGPGTRLTVL.

The chain links TRBV19 to TRBJ2-1; the D gene is possibly TRBD2 (5 bases). Germline V gives CDR1 LNHDA, CDR2 SQIVND (reference sequence). The CDR3 is 14 amino acids. The V end lost 4 bases, the J end lost 3 bases, and 10 bases lay between the germline ends. The CDR3 sequence is CASSSRGDYNEQFF. The CDR3 region has the DNA TGTGCCAGTAGTAGCCGGGGTGACTACAATGAGCAGTTCTTC.

The genes are TRBV7-9 and TRBJ2-7; weak D call: TRBD1 (5 bases). Trimming left V 5 bases short and J 2 bases short, with 10 bases between. CDR1 and CDR2 (germline): SEHNR, FQNEAQ (reference sequence). The CDR3 runs 13 residues. CDR3 loop: CASSPTVPYEQYF. CDR3 DNA: TGTGCCAGCAGCCCGACAGTGCCCTACGAGCAGTACTTC.